These T cell receptor beta chains were read from a single sample in a study of T cells after yellow fever vaccination. TCRdb re-derived calls from the 5' RACE reads in MiXCR, one entry per CDR3 protein. The sample shows about 580,000 distinct CDR3 sequences, roughly a sixth of them seen only once. The sample in question was PBMCs, obtained about 5 days after the first yellow fever vaccination. All receptors derive from a man between 18 and 35 years old who received the YFV17D yellow fever vaccine. Each CDR3 is given with its conserved first and last residue. The order of the fields is CDR3 protein, clone size, J gene, V gene. Clone size is shown for a subset of rows, as once, few, many or a class of expanded clone.

CDR3aa: CASSQGEGGGDDEQYF
abundance: NA
j_gene: TRBJ2-7
v_gene: TRBV4-1

CDR3aa: CASSDYGGQETQYF
abundance: NA
j_gene: TRBJ2-5
v_gene: TRBV7-2

CDR3aa: CATSRVRGSIRVEQFF
abundance: NA
j_gene: TRBJ2-1
v_gene: TRBV15

CDR3aa: CASSLERSSYNEQFF
abundance: many
j_gene: TRBJ2-1
v_gene: TRBV28

CDR3aa: CASSLGGTGGRHEQFF
abundance: NA
j_gene: TRBJ2-1
v_gene: TRBV5-4

CDR3aa: CASSVNLRRGAWEQYF
abundance: few
j_gene: TRBJ2-7
v_gene: TRBV9

CDR3aa: CASSLTGPYEQYF
abundance: many
j_gene: TRBJ2-7
v_gene: TRBV27

CDR3aa: CASSHPGLAGSETQYF
abundance: NA
j_gene: TRBJ2-5
v_gene: TRBV4-2

CDR3aa: CSARPGQGYNQPQHF
abundance: many
j_gene: TRBJ1-5
v_gene: TRBV20-1

CDR3aa: CASSRSGTAYEQYF
abundance: NA
j_gene: TRBJ2-7
v_gene: TRBV7-9

CDR3aa: CASSRSSSGNTIYF
abundance: NA
j_gene: TRBJ1-3
v_gene: TRBV7-2

CDR3aa: CASSQRAGNTEAFF
abundance: few
j_gene: TRBJ1-1
v_gene: TRBV3-1

CDR3aa: CASGEQGLQNTEAFF
abundance: few
j_gene: TRBJ1-1
v_gene: TRBV2

CDR3aa: CASSPLESYYEQYF
abundance: NA
j_gene: TRBJ2-7
v_gene: TRBV9

CDR3aa: CASSGSSGAYNEQFF
abundance: few
j_gene: TRBJ2-1
v_gene: TRBV5-1

CDR3aa: CASSLSYGRGGRRSTDTQYF
abundance: few
j_gene: TRBJ2-3
v_gene: TRBV28

CDR3aa: CASSFVGSQPQHF
abundance: many
j_gene: TRBJ1-5
v_gene: TRBV5-6

CDR3aa: CSVLGGLNTEAFF
abundance: NA
j_gene: TRBJ1-1
v_gene: TRBV29-1

CDR3aa: CASSPPTSYQETQYF
abundance: few
j_gene: TRBJ2-5
v_gene: TRBV6-2/TRBV6-3

CDR3aa: CASSQKGPEPNTEAFF
abundance: NA
j_gene: TRBJ1-1
v_gene: TRBV6-1

CDR3aa: CANSREGWRGLTDTQYF
abundance: NA
j_gene: TRBJ2-3
v_gene: TRBV19

CDR3aa: CASSQGLGPYEQYF
abundance: NA
j_gene: TRBJ2-7
v_gene: TRBV14

CDR3aa: CASSMFRDQPQHF
abundance: NA
j_gene: TRBJ1-5
v_gene: TRBV19

CDR3aa: CASKLGVGFTDTQYF
abundance: few
j_gene: TRBJ2-3
v_gene: TRBV12-3/TRBV12-4

CDR3aa: CASSPREGGGETQYF
abundance: NA
j_gene: TRBJ2-5
v_gene: TRBV7-6

CDR3aa: CASSLSRQRNQPQHF
abundance: NA
j_gene: TRBJ1-5
v_gene: TRBV12-3/TRBV12-4

CDR3aa: CASSGGGPTNEKLFF
abundance: NA
j_gene: TRBJ1-4
v_gene: TRBV11-2

CDR3aa: CASSPGGGDTQYF
abundance: many
j_gene: TRBJ2-3
v_gene: TRBV7-2

CDR3aa: CASSAGVGTEAFF
abundance: few
j_gene: TRBJ1-1
v_gene: TRBV9

CDR3aa: CASSPSTGNHTQYF
abundance: NA
j_gene: TRBJ2-3
v_gene: TRBV5-1

CDR3aa: CASSLFGPDLYNEQFF
abundance: NA
j_gene: TRBJ2-1
v_gene: TRBV5-1

CDR3aa: CSARPTSGGGSMADTQYF
abundance: NA
j_gene: TRBJ2-3
v_gene: TRBV20-1

CDR3aa: CASSPQFRQETQYF
abundance: NA
j_gene: TRBJ2-5
v_gene: TRBV4-1

CDR3aa: CASSAGLAPNNEQFF
abundance: few
j_gene: TRBJ2-1
v_gene: TRBV7-7

CDR3aa: CASSLTGKDNEQFF
abundance: few
j_gene: TRBJ2-1
v_gene: TRBV6-1

CDR3aa: CASSQVSGPRMNTEAFF
abundance: few
j_gene: TRBJ1-1
v_gene: TRBV4-1

CDR3aa: CASSRGGSYEQYF
abundance: many
j_gene: TRBJ2-7
v_gene: TRBV5-1

CDR3aa: CASSQESGAKNIQYF
abundance: NA
j_gene: TRBJ2-4
v_gene: TRBV4-3

CDR3aa: CSARDRISGETQYF
abundance: NA
j_gene: TRBJ2-5
v_gene: TRBV20-1

CDR3aa: CSARGLGVGDTEAFF
abundance: NA
j_gene: TRBJ1-1
v_gene: TRBV20-1

CDR3aa: CSARYIRQGLSDEKLFF
abundance: few
j_gene: TRBJ1-4
v_gene: TRBV20-1

CDR3aa: CASSTAGRGRNEQFF
abundance: few
j_gene: TRBJ2-1
v_gene: TRBV19

CDR3aa: CASSATGRDSPLHF
abundance: NA
j_gene: TRBJ1-6
v_gene: TRBV27

CDR3aa: CASSPTGINGELFF
abundance: NA
j_gene: TRBJ2-2
v_gene: TRBV12-3/TRBV12-4

CDR3aa: CASSADYAIRETQYF
abundance: few
j_gene: TRBJ2-5
v_gene: TRBV2

CDR3aa: CASSSQGLISGNTIYF
abundance: NA
j_gene: TRBJ1-3
v_gene: TRBV6-5

CDR3aa: CASSDTGDLETQYF
abundance: NA
j_gene: TRBJ2-5
v_gene: TRBV25-1

CDR3aa: CAATIGGNTDTQYF
abundance: NA
j_gene: TRBJ2-3
v_gene: TRBV5-4

CDR3aa: CASGSGGAPVAYEQYF
abundance: few
j_gene: TRBJ2-7
v_gene: TRBV3-1

CDR3aa: CASRDRGETQYF
abundance: few
j_gene: TRBJ2-5
v_gene: TRBV2

CDR3aa: CASSQGDTQYF
abundance: many
j_gene: TRBJ2-3
v_gene: TRBV3-1

CDR3aa: CASSRLVEYNEQFF
abundance: NA
j_gene: TRBJ2-1
v_gene: TRBV7-2

CDR3aa: CASSSVVPPGNEQFF
abundance: few
j_gene: TRBJ2-1
v_gene: TRBV4-1

CDR3aa: CASSPLSGTGVQPQHF
abundance: few
j_gene: TRBJ1-5
v_gene: TRBV18

CDR3aa: CCANGASGVVDNEQFF
abundance: NA
j_gene: TRBJ2-1
v_gene: TRBV20-1

CDR3aa: CASRATGGASYNEQFF
abundance: NA
j_gene: TRBJ2-1
v_gene: TRBV2

CDR3aa: CASSEALEVDRGGYTF
abundance: NA
j_gene: TRBJ1-2
v_gene: TRBV6-1

CDR3aa: CASSPRYGTGAYTF
abundance: few
j_gene: TRBJ1-2
v_gene: TRBV7-2